The clone carrying this T cell receptor beta chain was observed at least ten times. What it binds is not known. This sample is part of a study of human T cells and chemical hapten exposure. In the study overall: Small pooled library volume differences mainly caused per-sample TCR yield variation. Whole-study results and caveats: No alteration of TCRs above 1 in 1000 frequency was seen with DPC sensitization.

Unseparated into fractions, whole blood served as the source from which total RNA was extracted. Within the library, unique molecular identifiers were attached to each individual cDNA molecule. In the original workflow: There were a median of approximately 96,000 TCRs per sample, with a range from about 23,224 to 690,600. TCRdb reprocessed the reads with MiXCR, giving one entry per CDR3 protein. The V and J calls, along with clone size, are taken from TCRdb and not from the paper's own processing. Among roughly 120,000 distinct CDR3 sequences listed, more than 8.5% were seen once. The ends lost 2 bases at V and 0 bases at J; junction bases unmatched: 3. Germline-derived CDR1 and CDR2 are SGHKS and YYEKEE (reference sequence). The CDR3 totals 17 residues.

This receptor was identified in a human donor in good health. Some clones in this sample may be carry-over from other donors' samples. The J gene is TRBJ2-6, the V gene TRBV5-5; TRBD1 matches 9 bases. The sample was whole blood. The CDR3 nucleotides are TGTGCCAGCAGCTTTGGGACAGGGCACTCTGGGGCCAACGTCCTGACTTTC. As protein: CASSFGTGHSGANVLTF.